The 25 T cell receptor beta chains presented below share a single source sample, sequenced in a study of shared clonotypes between healthy human individuals. Terminally differentiated effector memory CD45RA+ cells were excluded by CCR7 positive selection of CD45RO-negative cells. The method was immunoSEQ multiplex PCR; TCRdb's version includes in-frame clones alone and lacks a portion of them. This table holds about 2.2 million clones, just over 90% found once. The sample taken for sequencing was naive CD8+ T cells from PBMCs. Receptors were obtained from a young man in good health. Some clones in this sample may be carry-over from other donors' samples.

The gene calls are TRBV4-3 and TRBJ1-4; 9 nucleotides align to TRBD1. After removal of 1 base from V and 0 bases from J, the junction contained 3 bases not matched to a gene. CDR1 and CDR2 from the germline V gene are LGHNA and YSLEER. CDR3 length equals 17 residues. The CDR3 DNA sequence: TGCGCCAGCAGCCAAGGGGACAGGGTGGCAACTAATGAAAAACTGTTTTTT. Translation: CASSQGDRVATNEKLFF.

CDR3 in amino acids: CALLGSRTDTQYF. DNA of the CDR3: TGTGCCCTTCTCGGCAGCCGCACAGATACGCAGTATTTT. The rearrangement joins TRBV7-9 to TRBJ2-3; no clear D gene. Trimming removed 11 bases from V and 1 base from J, with 13 bases in between. The CDR3 contains 13 residues. Germline V lookup: CDR1 SEHNR, CDR2 FQNEAQ (reference sequence).

This clone was counted a few times. The CDR3 DNA reads TGTGCCTGGAGTGTACAGGGGCCGCCCCAGCATTTT. Its translation: CAWSVQGPPQHF. The V gene is TRBV30, the J gene TRBJ1-5; 7 bases map to TRBD1. Looked up from germline, CDR1 is GTSNPN and CDR2 is SVGIG (reference sequence). CDR3 length: 12 residues. The V segment lost 0 bases and the J segment 9 bases; nucleotides outside the gene matches: 2. The full variable domain, with the rest looked up from reference TRBV30 and TRBJ1-5, is SQTIHQWPATLVQPVGSPLSLECTVEGTSNPNLYWYRQAAGRGLQLLFYSVGIGQISSEVPQNLSASRPQDRQFILSSKKLLLSDSGFYLCAWSVQGPPQHFGDGTRLSIL.

The V call is TRBV7-2, the J call TRBJ2-1; 8 positions match TRBD2. V trimming: 4 bases; J trimming: 0 bases; junction bases outside the gene matches: 8. The CDR3 has 17 amino acids. Germline loops: CDR1 SGHTA, CDR2 FQGNSA. DNA of the CDR3: TGTGCCAGCAGCTATGTTAGCGGGGTAAGCTCCTACAATGAGCAGTTCTTC. It is translated as CASSYVSGVSSYNEQFF.

The genes are TRBV2 and TRBJ2-7, with TRBD2 identical over 10 bases. Germline V gene lookup returns CDR1 SNHLY and CDR2 FYNNEI. The J segment lost 1 base and the V segment lost 3 bases, leaving 9 bases of the junction unmatched. The length of the CDR3 is 17 residues. The CDR3 DNA follows: TGTGCCAGCAGTGAGAATCCTAGCGGGAGTTTATCCTACGAGCAGTACTTC. It is translated as CASSENPSGSLSYEQYF.

The rearrangement uses TRBV7-9 and TRBJ2-1, with a possible D match to TRBD2 (6 bases). Per germline, CDR1 SEHNR and CDR2 FQNEAQ (reference sequence). This CDR3 has 16 residues. V was shortened by 1 base and J by 5 bases, with 15 bases between the two germline ends. CDR3 sequence (DNA): TGTGCCAGCAGCTTAGGCCGGGGGACGATTAACAATGAGCAGTTCTTC. This codes for CASSLGRGTINNEQFF.

CDR3 loop: CASSSRTGRNTGELFF. In nucleotides, the CDR3 is TGTGCCAGCAGCTCCCGGACAGGTAGAAACACCGGGGAGCTGTTTTTT. This sequence joins TRBV7-9 and TRBJ2-2, with 7 nucleotides matching TRBD1. V lost 4 bases to trimming and J lost 2 bases; unmatched junction nucleotides: 7. Germline loops: CDR1 SEHNR, CDR2 FQNEAQ (reference sequence). The CDR3 has 16 residues.

Of note for this clone: Other DNA sequences in this sample translate to the same CDR3. The chain carries TRBV25-1 and TRBJ2-6; the D gene is possibly TRBD1 (5 bases). CDR1 and CDR2 (germline): MGHDK, SYGVNS. CDR3 length: 15 amino acids. The ends were cut back, 3 bases at V and 0 bases at J, with 6 bases in the middle. The CDR3 nucleotides are TGTGCCAGCAGTGACAGGGTCTCTGGGGCCAACGTCCTGACTTTC. Encoded protein: CASSDRVSGANVLTF. The full variable domain, completed using reference TRBV25-1 and TRBJ2-6, is EADIYQTPRYLVIGTGKKITLECSQTMGHDKMYWYQQDPGMELHLIHYSYGVNSTEKGDLSSESTVSRIRTEHFPLTLESARPSHTSQYLCASSDRVSGANVLTFGAGSRLTVL.

The CDR3 region is CASTQRGLAESTDTQYF. CDR3 in DNA: TGTGCCAGCACCCAAAGGGGACTAGCGGAGAGCACAGATACGCAGTATTTT. The chain joins TRBV27 to TRBJ2-3; 11 bases are a match to TRBD2. Germline trimming cut 7 bases from V and 0 bases from J; bases unmatched to any gene: 9. The CDR3 covers 17 residues. Germline loops: CDR1 MNHEY, CDR2 SMNVEV (reference sequence).

CDR3 in DNA: TGTGCCAGCAACAGGGGGCCTGGGGCCAACGTCCTGACTTTC. It codes for CASNRGPGANVLTF. The V gene is TRBV2, the J gene TRBJ2-6; TRBD1 matches 9 bases. Germline CDR1 is SNHLY and CDR2 is FYNNEI. V trimming: 7 bases; J trimming: 2 bases; junction bases outside the gene matches: 0. This CDR3 has 14 amino acids.

The chain is built from TRBV29-1 and TRBJ2-1; D remains ambiguous. The CDR3 is made up of 14 amino acids. V was clipped by 5 bases and J by 0 bases, with 11 bases between them. Per germline, CDR1 SQVTM and CDR2 ANQGSEA. CDR3 region: CSVNGRLSYNEQFF. In nucleotides, the CDR3 is TGCAGCGTTAATGGCAGGCTCTCCTACAATGAGCAGTTCTTC.

The chain uses TRBV11-3 and TRBJ1-3, with 7 bases identical to TRBD1. This CDR3 contains 16 residues. Per germline, CDR1 SGHNT and CDR2 YENEEA. The V and J ends lost 4 bases and 4 bases, in that order; junction bases with no gene match: 10. DNA of the CDR3: TGTGCCAGCAGCTCCCGGGACAGCCCTTACGGAAACACCATATATTTT. This encodes CASSSRDSPYGNTIYF.

As to this clone: The sample has other DNA sequences that encode this CDR3 too. CDR3 loop: CASSPMAGELFF. The CDR3 bases are TGCGCCAGCAGCCCAATGGCCGGGGAGCTGTTTTTT. The rearrangement links TRBV4-1 to TRBJ2-2; D is unresolved. Germline assignment: CDR1 MGHRA and CDR2 YSYEKL. Trimming pared 4 bases from V and 6 bases from J, leaving 6 bases between. This CDR3 is built from 12 residues.

This clone was detected once. V gene TRBV9 combines with J gene TRBJ2-7; D remains ambiguous. The CDR3 extends over 14 amino acids. Trimming pared 4 bases from V and 6 bases from J, leaving 17 bases between. Per germline, CDR1 SGDLS and CDR2 YYNGEE. CDR3 residues: CASSPAPTASEQYF. DNA for the CDR3: TGTGCCAGCAGCCCCGCCCCCACTGCGTCCGAGCAGTACTTC.

The count of this clone is one. This sequence joins TRBV7-9 and TRBJ2-7, with a tentative D call TRBD2 (6 bases). Germline CDR1 SEHNR, CDR2 FQNEAQ (reference sequence). This CDR3 comprises 13 residues. With 4 bases removed from V and 0 bases from J, the gap between germline ends came to 7 bases. The CDR3 DNA reads as TGTGCCAGCAGCTGGGACTTCTCCTACGAGCAGTACTTC. Amino acid sequence: CASSWDFSYEQYF.

This chain uses TRBV10-1 with TRBJ2-5; D call uncertain. Deletions cut 5 bases from V and 1 base from J, with 11 bases between. The length of the CDR3 is 14 residues. In germline, CDR1 is WNHNN, CDR2 SYGVQD (reference sequence). The CDR3 loop reads CASSTPFGQETQYF. CDR3 nucleotides: TGCGCCAGCAGTACTCCGTTTGGCCAAGAGACCCAGTACTTC.

The J gene is TRBJ1-1, the V gene TRBV2, with D possibly TRBD1 on 5 matching bases. Germline V gene lookup returns CDR1 SNHLY and CDR2 FYNNEI. Trimming removed 1 base at V and 0 bases at J, with 12 bases between. This CDR3 spans 16 amino acids. The CDR3: CASSEGPRGMNTEAFF. CDR3 bases: TGTGCCAGCAGTGAAGGCCCCCGGGGGATGAACACTGAAGCTTTCTTT.

This chain connects TRBV5-8 to TRBJ1-2; D ambiguous. This CDR3 region has 11 residues. Germline V gene lookup returns CDR1 SGHTS and CDR2 YDEGEE. The V end lost 0 bases, the J end lost 6 bases, and 3 bases lay between the germline ends. CDR3 nucleotides: TGTGCCAGCAGCTTGGTGGATGGCTACACCTTC. Residues: CASSLVDGYTF.

The chain couples TRBV11-2 to TRBJ1-3; a weak D match, TRBD1 (5 bases). Germline assignment: CDR1 SGHAT and CDR2 FQNNGV. Trimming took 5 bases from V and 3 from J, leaving 14 bases between them. The CDR3 runs 15 residues. Here the CDR3 reads CASSGARGFGNTIYF. The DNA for the CDR3 is TGTGCCAGCAGCGGGGCGCGAGGGTTTGGAAACACCATATATTTT.

CDR3 bases: TGTGCCAGCAGCATGTCGGGCGGGTATAGCAATCAGCCCCAGCATTTT. The encoded protein is CASSMSGGYSNQPQHF. The chain has TRBV5-5 and TRBJ1-5; D gene ambiguous. Per the germline V gene, CDR1 is SGHKS and CDR2 is YYEKEE (reference sequence). The CDR3 extends over 16 amino acids. Trimming pared 4 bases from V and 0 bases from J, leaving 14 bases between. The entire variable domain, with the rest obtained from reference TRBV5-5 and TRBJ1-5, is as follows: DAGVTQSPTHLIKTRGQQVTLRCSPISGHKSVSWYQQVLGQGPQFIFQYYEKEERGRGNFPDRFSARQFPNYSSELNVNALLLGDSALYLCASSMSGGYSNQPQHFGDGTRLSIL.

The genes are TRBV7-3 and TRBJ2-3; 7 nucleotides line up with TRBD1. With V trimmed by 5 bases and J by 4 bases, 6 bases remained unmatched. The CDR3 is 14 amino acids. The germline V gene encodes CDR1 SGHTA and CDR2 FQGTGA. CDR3 sequence (DNA): TGTGCCAGCAGCCCGATTGACAGGGCAGATACGCAGTATTTT. As protein: CASSPIDRADTQYF.

This chain uses TRBV9 with TRBJ2-5, with 7 bases lining up with TRBD1. Germline trimming cut 4 bases from V and 2 bases from J; bases unmatched to any gene: 5. The CDR3 length is 14 residues. CDR1 is SGDLS and CDR2 is YYNGEE in the germline V gene. The CDR3 sequence: CASSTTTGQETQYF. The CDR3 nucleotides are TGTGCCAGCAGCACTACGACAGGGCAAGAGACCCAGTACTTC.

The gene calls are TRBV6-5 and TRBJ1-1, with D possibly being TRBD1 (6 bases). This CDR3 is built from 12 residues. Between the trimmed V and J ends, which lost 5 bases and 5 bases, there was a span of 9 bases. CDR1 and CDR2 from the germline V gene are MNHEY and SVGAGI. The CDR3 here is CASSLTGTEAFF. The CDR3 nucleotides read TGTGCCAGCAGTCTCACAGGGACTGAAGCTTTCTTT.

Worth noting for this clone: The junction shows a germline mismatch at one end, possibly a read error. The sample contains more than one DNA sequence encoding this CDR3. The gene calls are TRBV29-1 and TRBJ2-1, with D unresolved. Germline V gives CDR1 SQVTM, CDR2 ANQGSEA. CDR3 size: 10 residues. CDR3 sequence: CSVGPNEQFF. CDR3 DNA sequence: TGCAGTGTTGGGCCCAATGAGCAGTTCTTC.

Of note for this clone: Other DNA sequences in this specimen translate into the identical CDR3. The chain recombines TRBV15 with TRBJ2-1; D assignment may be TRBD1 or TRBD2 (6 bases each). The CDR3 has 13 residues. The V and J ends lost 6 bases and 4 bases respectively, with 10 bases between them. CDR1 is LNHNV, CDR2 YYDKDF, per germline (reference sequence). In DNA form, the CDR3 reads TGTGCCACCAGAGGAGGGGGGTACAATGAGCAGTTCTTC. This codes for CATRGGGYNEQFF. The full variable domain, in which reference TRBV15 and TRBJ2-1 provide the parts outside the CDR3, is DAMVIQNPRYQVTQFGKPVTLSCSQTLNHNVMYWYQQKSSQAPKLLFHYYDKDFNNEADTPDNFQSRRPNTSFCFLDIRSPGLGDTAMYLCATRGGGYNEQFFGPGTRLTVL.